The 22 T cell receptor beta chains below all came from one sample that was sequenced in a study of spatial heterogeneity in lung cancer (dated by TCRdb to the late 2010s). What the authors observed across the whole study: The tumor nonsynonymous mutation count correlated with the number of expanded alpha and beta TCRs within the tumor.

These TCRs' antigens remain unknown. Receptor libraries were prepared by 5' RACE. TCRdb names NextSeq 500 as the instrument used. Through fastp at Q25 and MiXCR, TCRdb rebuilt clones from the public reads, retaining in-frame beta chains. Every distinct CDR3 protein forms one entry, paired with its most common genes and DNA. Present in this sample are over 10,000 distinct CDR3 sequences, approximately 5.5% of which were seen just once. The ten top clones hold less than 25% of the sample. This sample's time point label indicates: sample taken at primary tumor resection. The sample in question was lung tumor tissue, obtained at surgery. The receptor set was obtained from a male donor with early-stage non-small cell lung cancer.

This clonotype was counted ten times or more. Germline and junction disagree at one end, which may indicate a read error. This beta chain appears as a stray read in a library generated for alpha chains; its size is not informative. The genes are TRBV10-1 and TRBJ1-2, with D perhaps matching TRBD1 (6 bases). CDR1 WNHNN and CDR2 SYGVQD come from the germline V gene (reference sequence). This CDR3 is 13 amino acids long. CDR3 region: CATSLGGSYGYTF. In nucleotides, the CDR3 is TGCGCCACCAGTCTAGGGGGATCCTATGGCTACACCTTC.

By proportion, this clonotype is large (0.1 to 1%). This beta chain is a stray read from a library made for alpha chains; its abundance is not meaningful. The CDR3 loop is CASQSGGAQDTQYF. CDR3 nucleotides: TGTGCCAGCCAGAGCGGGGGGGCCCAAGATACGCAGTATTTT. This sequence joins TRBV28 and TRBJ2-3; 10 bases line up with TRBD2. Germline lookup yields CDR1 MDHEN and CDR2 SYDVKM. Unmatched junction bases numbered 7, after V lost 8 bases and J lost 5 bases. CDR3 size: 14 residues.

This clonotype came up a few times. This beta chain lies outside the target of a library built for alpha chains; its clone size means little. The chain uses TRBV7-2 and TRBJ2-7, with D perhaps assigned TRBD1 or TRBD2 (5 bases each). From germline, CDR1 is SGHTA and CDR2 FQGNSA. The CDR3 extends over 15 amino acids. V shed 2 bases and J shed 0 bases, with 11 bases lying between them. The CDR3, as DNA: TGTGCCAGCAGCTTAAGTACGGGACCCTCCTACGAGCAGTACTTC. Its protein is CASSLSTGPSYEQYF.

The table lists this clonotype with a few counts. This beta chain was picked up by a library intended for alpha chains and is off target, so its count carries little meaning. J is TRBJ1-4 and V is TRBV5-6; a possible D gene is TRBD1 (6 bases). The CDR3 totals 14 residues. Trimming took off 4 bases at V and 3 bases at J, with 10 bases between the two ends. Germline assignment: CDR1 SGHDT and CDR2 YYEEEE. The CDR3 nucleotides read TGTGCCAGCAGCATGGGGGCATCTAATGAAAAACTGTTTTTT. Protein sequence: CASSMGASNEKLFF.

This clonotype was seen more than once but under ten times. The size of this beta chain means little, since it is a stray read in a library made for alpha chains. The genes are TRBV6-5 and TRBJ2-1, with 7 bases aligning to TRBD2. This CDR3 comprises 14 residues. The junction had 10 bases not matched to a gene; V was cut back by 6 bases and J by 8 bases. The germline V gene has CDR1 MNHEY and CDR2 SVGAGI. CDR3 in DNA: TGTGCCAGCAGCGTCCAGCGGGGAGTACATGAGCAGTTCTTC. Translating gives CASSVQRGVHEQFF.

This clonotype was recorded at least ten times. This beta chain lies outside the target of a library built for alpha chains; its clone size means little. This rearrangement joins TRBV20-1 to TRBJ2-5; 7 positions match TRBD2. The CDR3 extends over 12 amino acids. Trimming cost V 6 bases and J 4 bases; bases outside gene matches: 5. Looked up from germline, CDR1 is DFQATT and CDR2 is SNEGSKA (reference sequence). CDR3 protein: CSAWTSTETQYF. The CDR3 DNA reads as TGCAGTGCCTGGACTAGTACAGAGACCCAGTACTTC.

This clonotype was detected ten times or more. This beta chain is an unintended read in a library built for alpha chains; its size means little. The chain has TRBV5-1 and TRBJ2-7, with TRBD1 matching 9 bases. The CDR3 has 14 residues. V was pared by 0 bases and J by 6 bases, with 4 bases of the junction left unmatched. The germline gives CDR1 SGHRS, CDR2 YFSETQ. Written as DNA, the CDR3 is TGCGCCAGCAGCTTGGGGGGACAGGGAGTCGAGCAGTACTTC. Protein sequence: CASSLGGQGVEQYF.

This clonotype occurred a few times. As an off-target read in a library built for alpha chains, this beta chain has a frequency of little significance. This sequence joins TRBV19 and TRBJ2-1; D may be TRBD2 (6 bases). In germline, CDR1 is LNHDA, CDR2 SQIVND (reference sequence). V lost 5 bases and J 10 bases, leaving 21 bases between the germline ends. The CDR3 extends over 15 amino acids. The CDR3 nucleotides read TGTGCCAGTAGTCCAACAGCGGGTCCCCTCGAGGAGCAGTTCTTC. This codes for CASSPTAGPLEEQFF.

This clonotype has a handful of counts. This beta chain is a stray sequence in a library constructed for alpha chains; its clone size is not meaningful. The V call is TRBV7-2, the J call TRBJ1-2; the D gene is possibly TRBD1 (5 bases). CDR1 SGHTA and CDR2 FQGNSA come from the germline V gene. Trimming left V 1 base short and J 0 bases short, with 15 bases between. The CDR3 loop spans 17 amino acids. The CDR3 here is CASSLGGAGNSNYGYTF. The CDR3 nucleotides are TGTGCCAGCAGCTTAGGAGGGGCAGGGAATTCTAACTATGGCTACACCTTC.

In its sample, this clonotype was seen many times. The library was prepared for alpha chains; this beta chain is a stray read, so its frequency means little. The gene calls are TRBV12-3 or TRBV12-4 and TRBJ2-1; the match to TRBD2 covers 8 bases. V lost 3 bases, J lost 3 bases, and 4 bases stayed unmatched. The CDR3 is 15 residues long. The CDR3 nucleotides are TGTGCCAGCAGTTTGCAGCGGGGGCTCTACAATGAGCAGTTCTTC. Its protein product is CASSLQRGLYNEQFF.

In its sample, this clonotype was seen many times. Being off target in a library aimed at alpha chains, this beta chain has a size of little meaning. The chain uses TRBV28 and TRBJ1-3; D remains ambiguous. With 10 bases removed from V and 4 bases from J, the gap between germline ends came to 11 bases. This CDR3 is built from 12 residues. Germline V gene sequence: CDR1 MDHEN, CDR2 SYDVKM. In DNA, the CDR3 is TGTGCCACCACCCTGAGCGGAAACACCATATATTTT. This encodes CATTLSGNTIYF.

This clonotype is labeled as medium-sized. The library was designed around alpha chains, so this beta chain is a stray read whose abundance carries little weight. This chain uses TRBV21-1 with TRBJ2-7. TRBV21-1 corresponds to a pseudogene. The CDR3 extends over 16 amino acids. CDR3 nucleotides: TGTGCCAGCAGCAAAAGTCTTGCAGCCGGCGATTACGAGCAGTACTTC. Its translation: CASSKSLAAGDYEQYF.

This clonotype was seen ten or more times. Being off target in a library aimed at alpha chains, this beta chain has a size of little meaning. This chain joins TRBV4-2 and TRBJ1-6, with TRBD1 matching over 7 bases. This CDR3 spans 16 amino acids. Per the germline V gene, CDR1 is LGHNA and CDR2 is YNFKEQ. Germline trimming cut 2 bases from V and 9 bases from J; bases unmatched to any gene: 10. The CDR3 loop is CASSQLQGEGLSPLHF. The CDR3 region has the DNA TGTGCCAGCAGCCAACTCCAGGGGGAAGGGCTTTCACCCCTCCACTTT.

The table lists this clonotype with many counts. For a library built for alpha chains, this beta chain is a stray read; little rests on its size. The CDR3, as DNA: TGCGCCAGCAGTGAGACCGCGAGAGAGACCCAGTACTTC. Its protein product is CASSETARETQYF. The J gene is TRBJ2-5, the V gene TRBV10-1; D ambiguous. CDR1 is WNHNN and CDR2 is SYGVQD in the germline V gene (reference sequence). The CDR3 sequence is 13 residues long. The germline V and J ends were trimmed by 2 bases and 4 bases, with 8 bases remaining between them.

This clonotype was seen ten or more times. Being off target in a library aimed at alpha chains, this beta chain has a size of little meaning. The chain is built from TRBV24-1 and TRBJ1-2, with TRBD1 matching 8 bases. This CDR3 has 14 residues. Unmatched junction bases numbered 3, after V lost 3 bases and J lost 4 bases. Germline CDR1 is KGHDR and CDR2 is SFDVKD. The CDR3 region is CATSDLGQGYGYTF. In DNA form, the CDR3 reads TGTGCCACCAGTGATCTAGGACAGGGCTATGGCTACACCTTC.

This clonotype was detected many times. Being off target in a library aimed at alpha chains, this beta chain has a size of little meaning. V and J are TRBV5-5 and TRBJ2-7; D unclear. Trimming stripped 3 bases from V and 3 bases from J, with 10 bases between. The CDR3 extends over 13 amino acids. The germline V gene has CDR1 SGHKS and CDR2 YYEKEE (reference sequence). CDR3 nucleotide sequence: TGTGCCAGCAGCTCCCCAGGATTCTACGAGCAGTACTTC. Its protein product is CASSSPGFYEQYF. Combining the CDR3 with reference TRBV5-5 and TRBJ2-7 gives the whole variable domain DAGVTQSPTHLIKTRGQQVTLRCSPISGHKSVSWYQQVLGQGPQFIFQYYEKEERGRGNFPDRFSARQFPNYSSELNVNALLLGDSALYLCASSSPGFYEQYFGPGTRLTVT.

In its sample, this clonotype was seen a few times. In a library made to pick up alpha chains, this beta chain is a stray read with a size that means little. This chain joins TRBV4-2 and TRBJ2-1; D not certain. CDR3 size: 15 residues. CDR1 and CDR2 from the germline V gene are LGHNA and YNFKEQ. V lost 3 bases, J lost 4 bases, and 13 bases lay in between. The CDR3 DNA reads TGTGCCAGCAGCCACTTGAACGGAGCGTACAATGAGCAGTTCTTC. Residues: CASSHLNGAYNEQFF.

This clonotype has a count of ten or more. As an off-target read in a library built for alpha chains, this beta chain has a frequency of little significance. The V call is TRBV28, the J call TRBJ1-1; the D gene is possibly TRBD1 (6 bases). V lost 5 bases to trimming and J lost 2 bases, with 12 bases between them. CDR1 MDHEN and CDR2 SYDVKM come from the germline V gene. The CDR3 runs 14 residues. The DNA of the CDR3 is TGTGCCAGCAGTCTACAGGGAAGTAACACTGAAGCTTTCTTT. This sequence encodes CASSLQGSNTEAFF.

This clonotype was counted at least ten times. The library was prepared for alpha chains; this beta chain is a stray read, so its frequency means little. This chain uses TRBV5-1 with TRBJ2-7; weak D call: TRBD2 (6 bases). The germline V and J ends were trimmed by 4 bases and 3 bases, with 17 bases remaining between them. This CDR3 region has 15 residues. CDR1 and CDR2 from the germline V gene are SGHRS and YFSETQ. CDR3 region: CASSPAGPRNYEQYF. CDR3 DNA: TGCGCCAGCAGCCCGGCGGGGCCCCGAAACTACGAGCAGTACTTC.

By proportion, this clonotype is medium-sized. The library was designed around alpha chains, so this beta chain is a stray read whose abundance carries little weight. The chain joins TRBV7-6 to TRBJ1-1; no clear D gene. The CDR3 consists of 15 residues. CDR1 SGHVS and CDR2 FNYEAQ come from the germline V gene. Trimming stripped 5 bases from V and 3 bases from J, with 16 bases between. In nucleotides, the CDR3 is TGTGCCAGCAGCCAACCGATGGGCGGCTACACTGAAGCTTTCTTT. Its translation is CASSQPMGGYTEAFF.

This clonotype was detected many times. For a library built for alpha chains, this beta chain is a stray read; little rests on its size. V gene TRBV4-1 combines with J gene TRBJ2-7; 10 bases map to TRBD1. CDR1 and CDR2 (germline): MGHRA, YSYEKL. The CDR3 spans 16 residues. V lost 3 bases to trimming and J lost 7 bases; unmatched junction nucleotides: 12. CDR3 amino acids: CASSHLAGTGVGEQYF. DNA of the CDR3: TGCGCCAGCAGCCACCTAGCCGGGACAGGGGTTGGTGAGCAGTACTTC.

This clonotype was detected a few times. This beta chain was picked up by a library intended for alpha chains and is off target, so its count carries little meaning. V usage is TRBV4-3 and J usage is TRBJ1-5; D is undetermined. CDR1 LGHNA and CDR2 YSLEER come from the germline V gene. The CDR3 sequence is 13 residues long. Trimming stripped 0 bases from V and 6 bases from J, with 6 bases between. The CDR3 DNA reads TGCGCCAGCAGCCAAGATCCGGTTCAGCCCCAGCATTTT. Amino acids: CASSQDPVQPQHF.